Presented here are 4 T cell receptor beta chains from one specimen sequenced in a study of T-cell reconstitution after alpha-beta-depleted transplantation in children. Researchers prepared the TCRbeta library using unique molecular identifiers, the study reports. Via MiXCR, TCRdb re-called the PCR reads, giving one row per CDR3 protein. The sample consists of about 540,000 distinct CDR3 sequences, 25% to 30% of them appearing once. The material sequenced was PBMCs, taken before TCRalphabeta/CD19-depleted stem cell transplant. The receptors here all came from a boy in the first two years of life with Wiskott-Aldrich syndrome, due to receive a stem cell transplant.

This chain joins TRBV7-7 and TRBJ2-5; 7 bases line up with TRBD2. The J segment lost 1 base and the V segment lost 5 bases, leaving 4 bases of the junction unmatched. Germline CDR1 reads SSHAT; CDR2 reads FNYEAQ (reference sequence). The CDR3 is made up of 14 amino acids. The CDR3 reads CASSKSGVQETQYF. The CDR3 coding sequence is TGTGCCAGCAGCAAAAGCGGGGTCCAAGAGACCCAGTACTTC.

The gene calls are TRBV6-1 and TRBJ2-7, with D perhaps being TRBD1 or TRBD2 (6 bases each). The CDR3 length is 15 residues. Germline CDR1 is MNHNS and CDR2 is SASEGT. V was trimmed by 5 bases and J by 6 bases, leaving 20 bases between them. This chain's CDR3 is CASSPRPGASLEQYF. CDR3 coding DNA: TGTGCCAGCAGTCCCCGCCCGGGGGCCTCTCTCGAGCAGTACTTC.

The table lists this clonotype with a few counts. CDR3 amino acids: CASSEPRPGVRRDEQFF. The CDR3 nucleotides are TGTGCCAGCAGTGAACCCCGTCCGGGAGTAAGGCGGGATGAGCAGTTCTTC. This chain uses TRBV6-1 with TRBJ2-1; D possibly corresponds to TRBD2 (6 bases). The germline CDR1 and CDR2 sequences are MNHNS and SASEGT. The CDR3 has 17 residues. The ends were cut back, 2 bases at V and 8 bases at J, with 22 bases in the middle.

Here the CDR3 reads CASSLYRREQFF. The CDR3 DNA reads TGTGCCAGCAGTTTGTACAGGCGTGAGCAGTTCTTC. J is TRBJ2-1 and V is TRBV27; D is perhaps TRBD1 (5 bases). Germline-derived CDR1 and CDR2 are MNHEY and SMNVEV (reference sequence). V lost 3 bases and J lost 9, with 9 bases in between. The CDR3 runs to 12 residues.